The 29 T cell receptor beta chains reported below all come from one sample, sequenced in a study of T-cell memory formation after mild COVID-19. One entry per CDR3 protein results from TCRdb running MiXCR on the 5' RACE reads. The sample holds approximately 290,000 distinct CDR3 sequences; roughly a fifth are singletons and the top ten take roughly 20%. The sample taken for sequencing was PBMCs or a T cell subset sorted from them (not recorded which). These receptors were taken from a man aged 18 to 30 who had mild COVID-19 (a few samples of this study predate the infection). Cell type and time point are not known.

This clonotype was observed a few times. The chain joins TRBV5-1 to TRBJ1-5, with TRBD1 as a possible D gene (6 bases). The germline V and J ends were trimmed by 4 bases and 3 bases, with 11 bases remaining between them. This CDR3 is built from 14 residues. The germline gives CDR1 SGHRS, CDR2 YFSETQ. The CDR3, as DNA: TGCGCCAGCAGCCTGACAGGAATCAATCAGCCCCAGCATTTT. It specifies CASSLTGINQPQHF. Combining the CDR3 with reference TRBV5-1 and TRBJ1-5 gives the whole variable domain KAGVTQTPRYLIKTRGQQVTLSCSPISGHRSVSWYQQTPGQGLQFLFEYFSETQRNKGNFPGRFSGRQFSNSRSEMNVSTLELGDSALYLCASSLTGINQPQHFGDGTRLSIL.

This chain joins TRBV7-2 and TRBJ2-7, with D perhaps matching TRBD2 (6 bases). Trimming removed 3 bases at V and 6 bases at J, with 12 bases between. The CDR3 is 13 residues long. From germline, CDR1 is SGHTA and CDR2 FQGNSA. DNA for the CDR3: TGTGCCAGCAGCTTGGTAGGAGGGGTCGAGCAGTACGTC. Translated, it gives CASSLVGGVEQYV.

The DNA of the CDR3 is TGCGCCAGCAGCCCCATCAGTTGGGAGACCCAGTACTTC. It specifies CASSPISWETQYF. The rearrangement links TRBV5-1 to TRBJ2-5; D gene uncertain. CDR1 SGHRS and CDR2 YFSETQ come from the germline V gene. The V end was cut by 4 bases, the J end by 5 bases, with 12 bases between. The CDR3 spans 13 residues.

This clonotype was seen a few times. The chain carries TRBV7-2 and TRBJ2-3, with D unresolved. In germline, CDR1 is SGHTA, CDR2 FQGNSA. The CDR3 loop spans 13 amino acids. The V and J ends lost 5 bases and 4 bases respectively, with 10 bases between them. The CDR3 DNA is TGTGCCAGCAGCCCGGACCTCCCAGATACGCAGTATTTT. Its translation: CASSPDLPDTQYF.

The rearrangement links TRBV5-1 to TRBJ1-1, with D unclear. Deletions cut 1 base from V and 0 bases from J, with 7 bases between. Germline CDR1 is SGHRS and CDR2 is YFSETQ. CDR3 length: 14 amino acids. The CDR3 spells CASSLRLVNTEAFF. The CDR3 DNA reads as TGCGCCAGCAGCTTGAGGCTGGTGAACACTGAAGCTTTCTTT.

This clonotype was picked up a small number of times. The rearrangement joins TRBV7-3 to TRBJ2-3; TRBD2 matches 8 bases. Trimming cost V 5 bases and J 6 bases; bases outside gene matches: 10. Germline CDR1 and CDR2: SGHTA and FQGTGA. This CDR3 has 15 residues. As DNA, the CDR3 is TGTGCCAGCAGCCCGCTAGCGGGCGGGGGGGATACGCAGTATTTT. It specifies CASSPLAGGGDTQYF.

This clonotype was seen many times. The chain is built from TRBV12-3 or TRBV12-4 and TRBJ2-1; TRBD2 matches 8 bases. The CDR3 spans 16 residues. Trimming cost V 2 bases and J 7 bases; bases outside gene matches: 10. CDR3 in DNA: TGTGCCAGCAGTTTATTCGGGACTAGTGTGAGGAATGAGCAGTTCTTC. Encoded protein: CASSLFGTSVRNEQFF.

The gene calls are TRBV28 and TRBJ1-4; tentatively, D is TRBD1 (5 bases). V was shortened by 1 base and J by 3 bases, with 12 bases between the two germline ends. Looked up from germline, CDR1 is MDHEN and CDR2 is SYDVKM. The CDR3 has 16 residues. The CDR3 protein is CASSLSGAESNEKLFF. The CDR3 DNA follows: TGTGCCAGCAGTTTATCCGGGGCAGAATCTAATGAAAAACTGTTTTTT.

The sample holds a few counts of this clonotype. The chain couples TRBV12-3 or TRBV12-4 to TRBJ1-1, with unresolved D. V lost 8 bases and J lost 4, with 14 bases in between. The length of the CDR3 is 13 residues. The CDR3 protein is CASLRARGTEAFF. CDR3 DNA: TGTGCCAGCCTCCGGGCCAGAGGCACTGAAGCTTTCTTT.

This clonotype was detected ten times or more. The chain has TRBV12-3 or TRBV12-4 and TRBJ2-1; unclear D gene. The CDR3 covers 15 residues. V was shortened by 3 bases and J by 0 bases, with 9 bases between the two germline ends. CDR3 sequence: CASSFDASSYNEQFF. In DNA form, the CDR3 reads TGTGCCAGCAGTTTCGACGCGAGCTCCTACAATGAGCAGTTCTTC.

The gene calls are TRBV7-2 and TRBJ2-3; D possibly uses TRBD1 or TRBD2 (5 bases each). Germline V gene lookup returns CDR1 SGHTA and CDR2 FQGNSA. Trimming pared 5 bases from V and 2 bases from J, leaving 14 bases between. The CDR3 is 15 residues long. The CDR3 spells CASSTRGQFTDTQYF. The CDR3 region has the DNA TGTGCCAGCAGCACTCGGGGCCAATTCACAGATACGCAGTATTTT.

The chain joins TRBV7-9 to TRBJ2-1; D remains unclear. Germline loops: CDR1 SEHNR, CDR2 FQNEAQ (reference sequence). The CDR3 extends over 16 amino acids. V lost 4 bases to trimming and J lost 8 bases, with 21 bases between them. The CDR3 region is CASSSKRTVEKDEQFF. The CDR3 DNA sequence: TGTGCCAGCAGCTCTAAGAGGACCGTCGAGAAGGATGAGCAGTTCTTC.

The chain combines TRBV6-4 with TRBJ2-7; 9 bases line up with TRBD1. After removal of 9 bases from V and 3 bases from J, the junction contained 6 bases not matched to a gene. Germline values: CDR1 MRHNA, CDR2 SNTAGT. CDR3 length equals 13 residues. The CDR3: CARGTGPRYEQYV. CDR3 DNA sequence: TGTGCCAGGGGGACAGGGCCCCGCTACGAGCAGTACGTC.

V usage is TRBV6-2 or TRBV6-3 and J usage is TRBJ2-2; D remains unclear. The V gene lost 2 bases and the J gene lost 6 bases, with 7 bases spanning the gap. CDR1 and CDR2 (germline): MNHEY, SVGEGT. This CDR3 region has 13 residues. The CDR3 protein is CASSYDGPGELFF. Here the CDR3 DNA reads TGTGCCAGCAGTTACGATGGGCCCGGGGAGCTGTTTTTT.

This clonotype was found a few times. The genes are TRBV7-2 and TRBJ2-2, with TRBD2 matching 10 bases. The CDR3 has 17 residues. After removal of 3 bases from V and 0 bases from J, the junction contained 4 bases not matched to a gene. Germline V gene data show CDR1 as SGHTA and CDR2 as FQGNSA. In nucleotides, the CDR3 is TGTGCCAGCAGCTTTCCTAGCGGGGGCGCGAACACCGGGGAGCTGTTTTTT. Its translation is CASSFPSGGANTGELFF.

The V call is TRBV7-2, the J call TRBJ1-4, with unresolved D. From germline, CDR1 is SGHTA and CDR2 FQGNSA. Between the trimmed V and J ends, which lost 5 bases and 8 bases, there was a span of 18 bases. The CDR3 is 15 amino acids. CDR3 DNA sequence: TGTGCCAGCAGCCTTCAGGCCTCCGAATTGGAAAAACTGTTTTTT. This sequence encodes CASSLQASELEKLFF.

The chain is built from TRBV29-1 and TRBJ2-6; perhaps TRBD2 as D (6 bases). CDR1 and CDR2 (germline): SQVTM, ANQGSEA. This CDR3 has 15 residues. Trimming took off 4 bases at V and 4 bases at J, with 14 bases between the two ends. DNA of the CDR3: TGCAGCGTTGGGGAGGCTCTGACGGGGGCCAACGTCCTGACTTTC. Residues: CSVGEALTGANVLTF.

This clonotype was counted a few times. CDR3 sequence: CASIPEGNYGYTF. Here the CDR3 DNA reads TGTGCCAGCATTCCGGAGGGAAACTATGGCTACACCTTC. This chain connects TRBV6-2 or TRBV6-3 to TRBJ1-2; D remains ambiguous. The CDR3 runs to 13 residues. V lost 7 bases and J lost 2, with 11 bases in between. The V gene's germline CDR1 is MNHEY and CDR2 SVGEGT.

In its sample, this clonotype was seen a few times. V is TRBV20-1 and J is TRBJ1-1, with D uncertain. Trimming shortened V by 2 bases and J by 4 bases, and 11 bases separated the two germline ends. The CDR3 is 13 amino acids. The germline V gene has CDR1 DFQATT and CDR2 SNEGSKA (reference sequence). CDR3 in amino acids: CSARSGFVTEAFF. CDR3 bases: TGCAGTGCTAGATCGGGGTTCGTCACTGAAGCTTTCTTT.

The rearrangement links TRBV29-1 to TRBJ2-5; D possibly corresponds to TRBD2 (6 bases). V lost 6 bases, J lost 3 bases, and 17 bases lay in between. CDR1 is SQVTM, CDR2 ANQGSEA, per germline. The CDR3 is 14 residues long. CDR3 amino acids: CSVPVMGGKETQYF. CDR3 bases: TGCAGCGTCCCCGTTATGGGGGGAAAAGAGACCCAGTACTTC.

This rearrangement joins TRBV7-9 to TRBJ1-2; D not certain. CDR3 length: 14 residues. The germline gives CDR1 SEHNR, CDR2 FQNEAQ (reference sequence). Trimming shortened V by 2 bases and J by 3 bases, and 10 bases separated the two germline ends. The CDR3 region has the DNA TGTGCCAGCAGCTTACGTAGGGCGGACTATGGCTACACCTTC. Translation: CASSLRRADYGYTF.

In its sample, this clonotype was seen a few times. This chain joins TRBV5-1 and TRBJ1-1; TRBD1 agrees at 8 bases. The CDR3 is 15 residues long. CDR1 is SGHRS, CDR2 YFSETQ, per germline. With V trimmed by 0 bases and J by 1 base, 2 bases remained unmatched. The CDR3 sequence: CASSLETGANTEAFF. The CDR3 DNA follows: TGCGCCAGCAGCTTGGAGACAGGGGCGAACACTGAAGCTTTCTTT.

This chain uses TRBV4-2 with TRBJ2-1, with 15 bases lining up with TRBD2. Trimming cost V 4 bases and J 5 bases; bases outside gene matches: 6. The V gene's germline CDR1 is LGHNA and CDR2 YNFKEQ. This CDR3 is 17 amino acids long. This CDR3 is CASSPGLAGGLNNEQFF. As DNA, the CDR3 is TGTGCCAGCAGCCCCGGACTAGCGGGGGGGCTAAACAATGAGCAGTTCTTC.

The chain couples TRBV5-1 to TRBJ2-5; 9 nucleotides align to TRBD1. The CDR3 runs to 17 residues. Germline loops: CDR1 SGHRS, CDR2 YFSETQ. The V segment lost 3 bases and the J segment 2 bases; nucleotides outside the gene matches: 11. CDR3 amino acids: CASSSPEGDRVQETQYF. DNA for the CDR3: TGCGCCAGCAGCTCTCCCGAGGGGGACAGGGTACAAGAGACCCAGTACTTC. Full variable domain (rest looked up from reference TRBV5-1 and TRBJ2-5): KAGVTQTPRYLIKTRGQQVTLSCSPISGHRSVSWYQQTPGQGLQFLFEYFSETQRNKGNFPGRFSGRQFSNSRSEMNVSTLELGDSALYLCASSSPEGDRVQETQYFGPGTRLLVL.

This clonotype was detected a few times. This chain links TRBV18 with TRBJ2-2; D call uncertain. Germline assignment: CDR1 KGHSH and CDR2 LQKENI. The CDR3 contains 15 residues. V shed 1 base and J shed 6 bases, with 12 bases lying between them. The DNA of the CDR3 is TGTGCCAGCTCACCACGCAAAGGGTCGGCCGGGGAGCTGTTTTTT. Its protein is CASSPRKGSAGELFF.

This clonotype appeared a few times. The chain's CDR3 is CASSFGDSSTDTQYF. CDR3 nucleotide sequence: TGTGCCAGCAGCTTCGGGGACTCTAGCACAGATACGCAGTATTTT. This chain connects TRBV7-3 to TRBJ2-3; the D gene is possibly TRBD2 (6 bases). The CDR3 loop spans 15 amino acids. With 3 bases removed from V and 0 bases from J, the gap between germline ends came to 10 bases. Germline CDR1 is SGHTA and CDR2 is FQGTGA.

The chain links TRBV29-1 to TRBJ2-7; D possibly corresponds to TRBD2 (7 bases). V was pared by 5 bases and J by 6 bases, with 14 bases between. Germline V gene sequence: CDR1 SQVTM, CDR2 ANQGSEA. CDR3 length: 12 amino acids. Here the CDR3 reads CSVRGGNGEQYV. In DNA, the CDR3 is TGCAGCGTTAGGGGGGGTAATGGCGAGCAGTACGTC.

The CDR3: CSALRRYSGQYV. DNA for the CDR3: TGCAGTGCTCTACGTCGTTATTCAGGGCAGTACGTC. This chain connects TRBV20-1 to TRBJ2-7; D unresolved. V lost 5 bases to trimming and J lost 9 bases, with 17 bases between them. This CDR3 has 12 residues. CDR1 is DFQATT, CDR2 SNEGSKA, per germline (reference sequence).

The chain joins TRBV11-2 to TRBJ1-2; tentatively, D is TRBD1 (5 bases). V was pared by 1 base and J by 7 bases, with 10 bases between. Looked up from germline, CDR1 is SGHAT and CDR2 is FQNNGV. This CDR3 is 13 amino acids long. CDR3 sequence reads: CASSLVPGFGYTF. CDR3 sequence (DNA): TGTGCCAGCAGCTTAGTGCCAGGGTTTGGCTACACCTTC.